This entry lists 6 T cell receptor beta chains sequenced from one sample in a study of T-cell reconstitution after alpha-beta-depleted transplantation in children. Unique molecular identifiers were built into the TCRbeta library. TCRdb reanalysed the PCR reads using MiXCR and keeps one entry per CDR3 protein. The sample records hundreds of thousands of distinct CDR3 sequences, 8.5% to 10% being singletons. Sample: PBMCs from the stem cell graft donor, taken from the stem cell graft. These receptors all stem from a human donor who donated a stem cell graft to a child with acute lymphoblastic leukemia.

The chain couples TRBV5-1 to TRBJ2-2; the D call may be TRBD1 or TRBD2 (5 bases each). V was clipped by 4 bases and J by 0 bases, with 10 bases between them. The CDR3 length is 15 residues. Germline assignment: CDR1 SGHRS and CDR2 YFSETQ. CDR3 protein: CASSLRDANTGELFF. CDR3 DNA: TGCGCCAGCAGCCTCCGGGACGCGAACACCGGGGAGCTGTTTTTT.

The chain joins TRBV12-3 or TRBV12-4 to TRBJ2-5; D may correspond to TRBD1 or TRBD2 (5 bases each). V was trimmed by 6 bases and J by 4 bases, leaving 15 bases between them. There are 14 residues in the CDR3. CDR3 sequence reads: CASSSRPGRETQYF. CDR3 sequence (DNA): TGTGCCAGCAGCTCCCGACCGGGGCGAGAGACCCAGTACTTC.

There are many counts of this clonotype. The chain employs TRBV5-4 and TRBJ2-5; TRBD1 might be the D (6 bases). The CDR3 sequence is 14 residues long. Germline assignment: CDR1 SGHNT and CDR2 YYREEE (reference sequence). Trimming took 4 bases from V and 5 from J, leaving 15 bases between them. CDR3 protein: CASSGNRDGETQYF. The CDR3 DNA reads TGTGCCAGCAGCGGGAACAGGGATGGGGAGACCCAGTACTTC.

This clonotype was detected many times. This chain connects TRBV12-3 or TRBV12-4 to TRBJ2-7, with D possibly TRBD1 on 6 matching bases. CDR3 length: 16 residues. Trimming pared 1 base from V and 3 bases from J, leaving 16 bases between. In nucleotides, the CDR3 is TGTGCCAGCAGTTTAGGGGCCAGGGGTTCCATCTACGAGCAGTACTTC. Amino acid sequence: CASSLGARGSIYEQYF.

This clonotype was seen ten or more times. The rearrangement joins TRBV30 to TRBJ2-1; 7 nucleotides align to TRBD1. Germline V gene sequence: CDR1 GTSNPN, CDR2 SVGIG (reference sequence). The CDR3 is 13 residues long. Trimming cost V 0 bases and J 5 bases; bases outside gene matches: 1. The CDR3 coding sequence is TGTGCCTGGAGTGTAGACAGGGACAATGAGCAGTTCTTC. Translating it yields CAWSVDRDNEQFF.

The table lists this clonotype with many counts. The rearrangement uses TRBV7-9 and TRBJ1-1; weak D call: TRBD1 (6 bases). Per the germline V gene, CDR1 is SEHNR and CDR2 is FQNEAQ (reference sequence). The CDR3 covers 14 residues. Trimming removed 4 bases from V and 1 base from J, with 10 bases in between. The CDR3 DNA is TGTGCCAGCAGCTCCGGACAGCCGAACACTGAAGCTTTCTTT. Amino acid sequence: CASSSGQPNTEAFF.